Below, 25 T cell receptor beta chains from the same sample are listed, as sequenced in a study of blood T cell repertoires in COVID-19. Profiled with immunoSEQ multiplex PCR; TCRdb holds only in-frame clones, not every one. The table has some 290,000 clones, around nine tenths seen once. Sequencing was performed on PBMCs or T cells enriched from blood (not recorded which). Source of these receptors: a woman in her twenties or thirties who had recovered from COVID-19.

The chain employs TRBV5-1 and TRBJ1-2; D unresolved. This CDR3 contains 13 residues. V lost 0 bases and J 6 bases, leaving 9 bases between the germline ends. The germline V gene encodes CDR1 SGHRS and CDR2 YFSETQ. The CDR3 sequence: CASSLDSSHGYTF. In DNA form, the CDR3 reads TGCGCCAGCAGCTTGGATTCGTCTCATGGCTACACCTTC.

V gene TRBV4-1 combines with J gene TRBJ2-7; 13 bases fit TRBD2. The CDR3 has 14 residues. V was pared by 4 bases and J by 6 bases, with 3 bases of the junction left unmatched. Per germline, CDR1 MGHRA and CDR2 YSYEKL. CDR3 in amino acids: CASSLTSGRLEQYF. CDR3 nucleotide sequence: TGCGCCAGCAGCCTGACTAGCGGGAGGCTCGAGCAGTACTTC.

This rearrangement joins TRBV7-2 to TRBJ1-2; D perhaps matches TRBD1 (5 bases). The CDR3 extends over 13 amino acids. Germline CDR1 is SGHTA and CDR2 is FQGNSA. Trimming stripped 6 bases from V and 2 bases from J, with 10 bases between. The CDR3 is CASRPGHNYGYTF. CDR3 DNA: TGTGCCAGCAGACCCGGACACAACTATGGCTACACCTTC.

This chain connects TRBV25-1 to TRBJ2-7; no firm D call. This CDR3 has 12 residues. CDR1 MGHDK and CDR2 SYGVNS come from the germline V gene. The DNA of the CDR3 is TGTGCTACCATGAAACGGAACGGGGAGCAGTACTTC. Translating gives CATMKRNGEQYF.

The CDR3 is CASSPVYEQYF. The CDR3 DNA is TGTGCCAGCAGCCCGGTATACGAGCAGTACTTC. The J gene is TRBJ2-7, the V gene TRBV2; D gene ambiguous. CDR1 and CDR2 from the germline V gene are SNHLY and FYNNEI. Trimming left V 6 bases short and J 4 bases short, with 7 bases between. The CDR3 totals 11 residues.

This chain joins TRBV7-9 and TRBJ2-1, with 11 bases fitting TRBD1. Trimming took 2 bases from V and 11 from J; bases not matched to a gene: 11. Per the germline V gene, CDR1 is SEHNR and CDR2 is FQNEAQ (reference sequence). This CDR3 region has 16 residues. CDR3: CASSLWTGGEGGKQFF. CDR3 DNA sequence: TGTGCCAGCAGCTTATGGACAGGGGGCGAGGGCGGTAAGCAGTTCTTC. The variable domain in full, completed from reference TRBV7-9 and TRBJ2-1, reads DTGVSQNPRHKITKRGQNVTFRCDPISEHNRLYWYRQTLGQGPEFLTYFQNEAQLEKSRLLSDRFSAERPKGSFSTLEIQRTEQGDSAMYLCASSLWTGGEGGKQFFGPGTRLTVL.

The chain joins TRBV5-1 to TRBJ2-1; D perhaps matches TRBD1 (6 bases). There are 14 residues in the CDR3. Per the germline V gene, CDR1 is SGHRS and CDR2 is YFSETQ. V shed 7 bases and J shed 1 base, with 12 bases lying between them. The CDR3: CASHRDDSYNEQFF. CDR3 sequence (DNA): TGCGCCAGCCACAGGGACGATTCCTACAATGAGCAGTTCTTC.

This chain joins TRBV3-1 (or the pseudogene TRBV3-2) and TRBJ2-7, with 7 bases that match TRBD2. Looked up from germline, CDR1 is LGHDT and CDR2 is YNNKEL (reference sequence). J lost 1 base, V lost 4 bases, and 1 base had no gene match. The CDR3 has 13 residues. CDR3 bases: TGTGCCAGCAGCCGGGAGGGGTCCTACGAGCAGTACTTC. This translates into CASSREGSYEQYF.

This chain joins TRBV27 and TRBJ2-1; perhaps TRBD1 as D (5 bases). This CDR3 has 13 amino acids. V gave up 5 bases and J gave up 9 bases, with 14 bases separating them. Germline CDR1 MNHEY, CDR2 SMNVEV (reference sequence). The CDR3 coding sequence is TGTGCCAGCAGTCCTACCCGAACAGGTGAGCAGTTCTTC. This encodes CASSPTRTGEQFF.

The V gene is TRBV7-9, the J gene TRBJ1-1; D not resolved. The CDR3 contains 16 residues. Trimming stripped 1 base from V and 1 base from J, with 13 bases between. Germline lookup yields CDR1 SEHNR and CDR2 FQNEAQ (reference sequence). The CDR3 loop reads CASSLVSGGWNTEAFF. DNA of the CDR3: TGTGCCAGCAGCTTAGTCTCCGGAGGATGGAACACTGAAGCTTTCTTT. The full variable domain, with the rest looked up from reference TRBV7-9 and TRBJ1-1, is DTGVSQNPRHKITKRGQNVTFRCDPISEHNRLYWYRQTLGQGPEFLTYFQNEAQLEKSRLLSDRFSAERPKGSFSTLEIQRTEQGDSAMYLCASSLVSGGWNTEAFFGQGTRLTVV.

The chain employs TRBV28 and TRBJ1-2; 11 bases align to TRBD1. Germline-derived CDR1 and CDR2 are MDHEN and SYDVKM. Losses at the gene ends were 3 bases for V and 4 bases for J; bases not matched to a gene: 22. This CDR3 is 21 amino acids long. The CDR3 loop reads CASSFAQRVRQDRGLSYGYTF. DNA of the CDR3: TGTGCCAGCAGTTTCGCCCAAAGAGTCCGCCAGGACAGGGGGCTGAGCTATGGCTACACCTTC.

This clone was observed a few times. The chain couples TRBV14 to TRBJ1-4; no firm D call. Germline CDR1 is SGHDN and CDR2 is FVKESK. CDR3 length: 13 residues. The V and J ends lost 6 bases and 7 bases respectively, with 12 bases between them. CDR3 sequence (DNA): TGTGCCAGCAGTAAACGTCGAGGTGAAAAACTGTTTTTT. Protein sequence: CASSKRRGEKLFF.

This chain connects TRBV18 to TRBJ1-3; D not certain. This CDR3 is 15 amino acids long. Germline assignment: CDR1 KGHSH and CDR2 LQKENI. V lost 2 bases to trimming and J lost 1 base, with 9 bases between them. The CDR3 here is CASSPFENSGNTIYF. DNA for the CDR3: TGTGCCAGCTCACCATTCGAGAATTCTGGAAACACCATATATTTT.

The chain employs TRBV7-9 and TRBJ2-5; 11 bases map to TRBD2. CDR3 length: 17 residues. CDR1 SEHNR and CDR2 FQNEAQ come from the germline V gene (reference sequence). V trimming: 4 bases; J trimming: 3 bases; junction bases outside the gene matches: 10. The CDR3 region is CASSSSPGLAVKETQYF. The CDR3, as DNA: TGTGCCAGCAGCTCAAGTCCGGGACTAGCGGTAAAAGAGACCCAGTACTTC.

The chain links TRBV10-3 to TRBJ1-2; TRBD1 agrees at 9 bases. CDR1 ENHRY and CDR2 SYGVKD come from the germline V gene. The CDR3 loop spans 14 amino acids. V lost 5 bases, J lost 4 bases, and 5 bases stayed unmatched. Here the CDR3 DNA reads TGTGCCATCAGTACCGGGACAGGGTTCTATGGCTACACCTTC. Translation: CAISTGTGFYGYTF.

The V and J genes are TRBV5-1 and TRBJ1-3; TRBD1 matches 8 bases. The CDR3 contains 16 residues. V trimming: 1 base; J trimming: 0 bases; junction bases outside the gene matches: 3. CDR1 and CDR2 from the germline V gene are SGHRS and YFSETQ. CDR3 in DNA: TGCGCCAGCAGCTTGTGGGACAGGATCTCTGGAAACACCATATATTTT. This encodes CASSLWDRISGNTIYF. Drawing the rest from reference TRBV5-1 and TRBJ1-3, the complete variable domain is KAGVTQTPRYLIKTRGQQVTLSCSPISGHRSVSWYQQTPGQGLQFLFEYFSETQRNKGNFPGRFSGRQFSNSRSEMNVSTLELGDSALYLCASSLWDRISGNTIYFGEGSWLTVV.

This chain links TRBV19 with TRBJ1-1, with a possible D match to TRBD1 (5 bases). The ends were cut back, 5 bases at V and 11 bases at J, with 15 bases in the middle. The CDR3 is made up of 12 amino acids. CDR1 is LNHDA and CDR2 is SQIVND in the germline V gene (reference sequence). CDR3 sequence reads: CASSSGLLGAFF. DNA of the CDR3: TGTGCCAGTAGTTCGGGACTGCTAGGGGCTTTCTTT.

This chain links TRBV4-3 with TRBJ2-7, with TRBD2 as a possible D gene (5 bases). V lost 4 bases to trimming and J lost 2 bases, with 18 bases between them. The CDR3 length is 16 residues. The V gene's germline CDR1 is LGHNA and CDR2 YSLEER. DNA of the CDR3: TGCGCCAGCAGCCTTCAGAGGGCTAGTCTTCCCTACGAGCAGTACTTC. Translation: CASSLQRASLPYEQYF.

This chain uses TRBV3-1 (or the pseudogene TRBV3-2) with TRBJ2-7; D call uncertain. The ends were cut back, 0 bases at V and 7 bases at J, with 10 bases in the middle. Germline V gene sequence: CDR1 LGHDT, CDR2 YNNKEL (reference sequence). This CDR3 is 13 amino acids long. Here the CDR3 DNA reads TGTGCCAGCAGCCAAGATCGCGGTCGGGAGCAGTACTTC. Protein: CASSQDRGREQYF.

The chain joins TRBV2 to TRBJ2-7; a weak D match, TRBD2 (5 bases). The CDR3 runs 15 residues. The germline CDR1 and CDR2 sequences are SNHLY and FYNNEI. Trimming took off 6 bases at V and 0 bases at J, with 15 bases between the two ends. DNA for the CDR3: TGTGCCAGCAGCGCTTTGACTGGGAGCTCCTACGAGCAGTACTTC. Protein product: CASSALTGSSYEQYF.

This rearrangement joins TRBV5-8 to TRBJ1-4; D is unresolved. Trimming took 0 bases from V and 4 from J, leaving 7 bases between them. Germline CDR1 reads SGHTS; CDR2 reads YDEGEE. CDR3 size: 14 residues. CDR3 in amino acids: CASSLGQVNEKLFF. The CDR3 bases are TGTGCCAGCAGCTTGGGACAAGTTAATGAAAAACTGTTTTTT.

As DNA, the CDR3 is TGTGCCAGCACCGAGTGGCCGGGGCAGCCCCAGCATTTT. Amino acid sequence: CASTEWPGQPQHF. The rearrangement joins TRBV7-6 to TRBJ1-5; D gene unclear. V shed 7 bases and J shed 7 bases, with 14 bases lying between them. The CDR3 has 13 amino acids. Germline V gene data show CDR1 as SGHVS and CDR2 as FNYEAQ.

The rearrangement uses TRBV27 and TRBJ1-5; possibly TRBD1 for D (5 bases). This CDR3 contains 15 residues. CDR1 is MNHEY and CDR2 is SMNVEV in the germline V gene (reference sequence). V gave up 6 bases and J gave up 3 bases, with 15 bases separating them. The CDR3, as DNA: TGTGCCAGCAGGAGTTTGACCAGGGACAATCAGCCCCAGCATTTT. This codes for CASRSLTRDNQPQHF.

The rearrangement joins TRBV28 to TRBJ2-1; 7 bases agree with TRBD2. Germline assignment: CDR1 MDHEN and CDR2 SYDVKM. V trimming: 7 bases; J trimming: 15 bases; junction bases outside the gene matches: 36. The CDR3 loop spans 20 amino acids. Here the CDR3 reads CASTKRQTSSKTPVHNGSFF. For the CDR3, the DNA is TGTGCCAGCACCAAACGACAGACTAGCTCTAAAACCCCTGTTCATAATGGATCGTTCTTC.

The chain links TRBV6-5 to TRBJ2-5; 8 bases are a match to TRBD2. Germline CDR1 and CDR2: MNHEY and SVGAGI. The CDR3 covers 14 residues. The J segment lost 5 bases and the V segment lost 7 bases, leaving 9 bases of the junction unmatched. The CDR3 DNA sequence: TGTGCCAGCATTCCAGGACTAGCCGGGGAGACCCAGTACTTC. As protein: CASIPGLAGETQYF.